Listed here is a single TCR beta chain. The antigen remains unidentified. Germline CDR1 reads SGHAT; CDR2 reads FQNNGV. The V gene lost 7 bases and the J gene lost 2 bases, with 18 bases spanning the gap. The CDR3 loop spans 15 amino acids. Assay used: immunoSEQ multiplex PCR; TCRdb lists only in-frame clones, some missing. Here the sample spans around 35,000 clones, 86% being singletons. The data derive from a study of T cell responses to AZD1222 COVID-19 vaccine. Study-level findings and limits: Repertoire sampling happened only post peak T cell response. Nearly half of spike-specific TCRs reportedly target unmutated variant regions.

The sequence was obtained from an adult in good health. This sequence joins TRBV11-2 and TRBJ2-7; the D call may be TRBD1 or TRBD2 (6 bases each). Sequenced here: peripheral blood, sampled on day 0 of AZD1222 vaccination. CDR3 sequence (DNA): TGTGCCAGCACCGTTAGTAGGGGGGCCCCCTACGAGCAGTACTTC. This sequence encodes CASTVSRGAPYEQYF.